This entry features one T cell receptor beta chain sequence. Its antigen is not known. The data were taken from a study of beta chain features in type 1 diabetes. Study-wide points: Shortening of TCRB CDR3s, moderate but significant, appeared in all four CD4+ subsets of Type 1 diabetes patients.

V was cut by 5 bases and J by 0 bases, with 10 bases left in between. CDR1 and CDR2 (germline): ENHRY, SYGVKD. The CDR3 is 15 amino acids. Sequenced material consisted of expressed TCRB transcripts (all of the isolated RNA was reverse transcribed). Data came from immunoSEQ multiplex PCR; TCRdb stores just in-frame clones and leaves some out. The table shows 680,000 or so clones, with around an eighth occurring only once. This clonotype was sampled from a young man with type 1 diabetes. Sequencing was done on a sample of naive CD4+ T cells from blood. V gene TRBV10-3 combines with J gene TRBJ1-4; a weak D match, TRBD1 (5 bases). CDR3 amino acids: CAISTTGATNEKLFF. The CDR3 coding sequence is TGTGCCATCAGTACAACAGGAGCAACTAATGAAAAACTGTTTTTT.